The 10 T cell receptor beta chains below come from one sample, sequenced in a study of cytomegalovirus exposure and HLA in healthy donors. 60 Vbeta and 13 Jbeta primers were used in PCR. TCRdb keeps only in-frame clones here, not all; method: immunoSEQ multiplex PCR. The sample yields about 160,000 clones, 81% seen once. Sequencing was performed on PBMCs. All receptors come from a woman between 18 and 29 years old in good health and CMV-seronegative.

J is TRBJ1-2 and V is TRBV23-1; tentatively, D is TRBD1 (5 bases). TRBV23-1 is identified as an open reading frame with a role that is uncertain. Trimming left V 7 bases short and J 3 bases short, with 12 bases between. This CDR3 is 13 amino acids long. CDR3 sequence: CASICGGYYGYTF. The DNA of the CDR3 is TGCGCCAGCATTTGCGGGGGGTACTATGGCTACACCTTC.

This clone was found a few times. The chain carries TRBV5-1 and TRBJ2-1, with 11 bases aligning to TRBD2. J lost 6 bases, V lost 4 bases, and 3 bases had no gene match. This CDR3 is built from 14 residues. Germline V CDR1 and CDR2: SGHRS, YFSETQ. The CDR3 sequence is CASSPGTSGNEQFF. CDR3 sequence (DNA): TGCGCCAGCAGCCCCGGGACTAGCGGCAATGAGCAGTTCTTC.

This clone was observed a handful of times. CDR3 nucleotide sequence: TGTGCCAGCACGACGGGGGGTACCGGATTGGCTGAAGCTTTCTTT. The encoded protein is CASTTGGTGLAEAFF. The chain carries TRBV5-4 and TRBJ1-1; a possible D gene is TRBD1 (5 bases). This CDR3 is built from 15 residues. CDR1 is SGHNT and CDR2 is YYREEE in the germline V gene (reference sequence). The V gene lost 6 bases and the J gene lost 6 bases, with 21 bases spanning the gap.

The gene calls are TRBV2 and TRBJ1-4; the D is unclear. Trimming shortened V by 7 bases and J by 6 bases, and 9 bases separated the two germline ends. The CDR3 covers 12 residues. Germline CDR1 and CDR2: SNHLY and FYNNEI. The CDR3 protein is CASTGFHEKLFF. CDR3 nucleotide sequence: TGTGCCAGCACGGGGTTCCATGAAAAACTGTTTTTT. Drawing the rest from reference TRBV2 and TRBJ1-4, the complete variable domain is EPEVTQTPSHQVTQMGQEVILRCVPISNHLYFYWYRQILGQKVEFLVSFYNNEISEKSEIFDDQFSVERPDGSNFTLKIRSTKLEDSAMYFCASTGFHEKLFFGSGTQLSVL.

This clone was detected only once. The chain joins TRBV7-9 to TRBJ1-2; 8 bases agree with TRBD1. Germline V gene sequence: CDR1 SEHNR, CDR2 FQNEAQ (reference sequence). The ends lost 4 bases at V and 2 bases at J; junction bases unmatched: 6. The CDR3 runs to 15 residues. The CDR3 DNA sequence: TGTGCCAGCAGCTCAGGGGGCACAGGGAACTATGGCTACACCTTC. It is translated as CASSSGGTGNYGYTF.

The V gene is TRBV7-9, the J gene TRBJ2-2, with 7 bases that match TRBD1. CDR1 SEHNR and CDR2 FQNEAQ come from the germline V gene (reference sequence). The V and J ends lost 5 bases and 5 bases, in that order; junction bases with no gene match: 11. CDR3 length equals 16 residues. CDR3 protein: CASSPAQGIWTGELFF. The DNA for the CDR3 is TGTGCCAGCAGCCCGGCACAGGGGATTTGGACCGGGGAGCTGTTTTTT.

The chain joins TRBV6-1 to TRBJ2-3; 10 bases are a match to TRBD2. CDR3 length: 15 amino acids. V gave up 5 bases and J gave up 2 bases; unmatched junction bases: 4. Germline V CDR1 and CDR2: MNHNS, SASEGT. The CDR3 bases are TGTGCCAGCAGTACCACTAGCGGGGTCACAGATACGCAGTATTTT. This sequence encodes CASSTTSGVTDTQYF.

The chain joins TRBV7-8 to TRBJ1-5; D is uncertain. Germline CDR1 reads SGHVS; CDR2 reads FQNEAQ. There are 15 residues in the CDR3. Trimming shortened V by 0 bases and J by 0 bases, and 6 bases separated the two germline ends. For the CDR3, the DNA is TGTGCCAGCAGCTTAGCGGAGAATAGCAATCAGCCCCAGCATTTT. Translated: CASSLAENSNQPQHF.

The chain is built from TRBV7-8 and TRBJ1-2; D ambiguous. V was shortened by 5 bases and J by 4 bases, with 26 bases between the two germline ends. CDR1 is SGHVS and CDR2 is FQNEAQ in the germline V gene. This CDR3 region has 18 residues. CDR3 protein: CASSPRNELEIPIYGYTF. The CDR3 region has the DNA TGTGCCAGCAGCCCCCGGAACGAGTTGGAGATTCCCATCTATGGCTACACCTTC.

The CDR3 DNA reads as TGTGCCAGCAGCTTAGTTTCGGTAGAGACCCAGTACTTC. Protein sequence: CASSLVSVETQYF. The genes are TRBV7-2 and TRBJ2-5; the D is unclear. Germline V gives CDR1 SGHTA, CDR2 FQGNSA. Trimming stripped 1 base from V and 4 bases from J, with 7 bases between. The CDR3 totals 13 residues. Combining the CDR3 with reference TRBV7-2 and TRBJ2-5 gives the whole variable domain GAGVSQSPSNKVTEKGKDVELRCDPISGHTALYWYRQSLGQGLEFLIYFQGNSAPDKSGLPSDRFSAERTGGSVSTLTIQRTQQEDSAVYLCASSLVSVETQYFGPGTRLLVL.